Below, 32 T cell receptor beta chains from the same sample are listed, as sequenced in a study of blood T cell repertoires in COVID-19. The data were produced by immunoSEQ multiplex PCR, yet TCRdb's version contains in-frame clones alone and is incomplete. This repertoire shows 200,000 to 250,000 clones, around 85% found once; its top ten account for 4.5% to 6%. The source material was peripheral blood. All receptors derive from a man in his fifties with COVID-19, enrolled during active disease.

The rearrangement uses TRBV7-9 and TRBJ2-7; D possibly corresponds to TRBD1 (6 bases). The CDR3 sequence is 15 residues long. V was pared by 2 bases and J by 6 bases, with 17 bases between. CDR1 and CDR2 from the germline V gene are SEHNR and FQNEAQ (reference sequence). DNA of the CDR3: TGTGCCAGCAGCTTATCATCGCAGGGGTTGGTCGAGCAGTACTTC. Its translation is CASSLSSQGLVEQYF. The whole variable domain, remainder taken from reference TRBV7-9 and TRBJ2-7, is DTGVSQNPRHKITKRGQNVTFRCDPISEHNRLYWYRQTLGQGPEFLTYFQNEAQLEKSRLLSDRFSAERPKGSFSTLEIQRTEQGDSAMYLCASSLSSQGLVEQYFGPGTRLTVT.

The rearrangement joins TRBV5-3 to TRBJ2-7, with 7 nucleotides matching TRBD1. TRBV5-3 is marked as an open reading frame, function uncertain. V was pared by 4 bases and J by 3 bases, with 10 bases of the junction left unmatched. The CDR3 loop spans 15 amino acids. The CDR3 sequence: CARSPRGQLDYEQYF. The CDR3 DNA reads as TGTGCCAGAAGCCCAAGGGGACAGCTTGACTACGAGCAGTACTTC.

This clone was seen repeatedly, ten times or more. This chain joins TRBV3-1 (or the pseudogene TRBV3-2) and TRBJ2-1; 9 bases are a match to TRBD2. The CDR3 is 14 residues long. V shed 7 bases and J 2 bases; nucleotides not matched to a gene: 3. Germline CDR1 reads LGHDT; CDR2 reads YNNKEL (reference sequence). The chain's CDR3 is CASKIAGAYNEQFF. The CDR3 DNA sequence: TGTGCCAGCAAAATAGCGGGGGCCTACAATGAGCAGTTCTTC.

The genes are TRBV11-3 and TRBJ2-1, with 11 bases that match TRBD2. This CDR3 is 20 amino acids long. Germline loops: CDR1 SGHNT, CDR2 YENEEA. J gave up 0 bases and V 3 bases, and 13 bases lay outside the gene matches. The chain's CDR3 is CASSLSGTSGRFLSYNEQFF. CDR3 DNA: TGTGCCAGCAGCTTGTCCGGGACTAGCGGACGATTCCTCTCCTACAATGAGCAGTTCTTC.

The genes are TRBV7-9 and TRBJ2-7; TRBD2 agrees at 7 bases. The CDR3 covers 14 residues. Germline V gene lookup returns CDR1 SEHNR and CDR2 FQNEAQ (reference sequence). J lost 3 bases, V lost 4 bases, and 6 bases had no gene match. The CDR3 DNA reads TGTGCCAGCAGCTCCCCCCGGGGGGACTACGAGCAGTACTTC. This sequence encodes CASSSPRGDYEQYF.

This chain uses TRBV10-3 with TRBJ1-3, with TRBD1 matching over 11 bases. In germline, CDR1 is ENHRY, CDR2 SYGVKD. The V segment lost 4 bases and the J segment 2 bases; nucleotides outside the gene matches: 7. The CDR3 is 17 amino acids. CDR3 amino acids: CAISVPRDRGTGNTIYF. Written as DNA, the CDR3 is TGTGCCATCAGTGTACCTAGGGACAGGGGGACTGGAAACACCATATATTTT.

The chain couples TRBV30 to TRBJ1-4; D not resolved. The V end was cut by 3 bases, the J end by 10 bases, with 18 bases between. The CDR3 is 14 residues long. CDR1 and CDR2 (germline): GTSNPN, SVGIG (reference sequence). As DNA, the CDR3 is TGTGCCTGGAGATACCAGGTCGACGGTGGAAAACTGTTTTTT. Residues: CAWRYQVDGGKLFF.

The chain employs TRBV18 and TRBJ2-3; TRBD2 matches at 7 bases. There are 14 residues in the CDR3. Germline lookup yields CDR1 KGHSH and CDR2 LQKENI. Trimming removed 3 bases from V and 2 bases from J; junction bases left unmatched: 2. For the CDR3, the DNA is TGTGCCAGCTCACCCGGGACTACCACAGATACGCAGTATTTT. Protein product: CASSPGTTTDTQYF.

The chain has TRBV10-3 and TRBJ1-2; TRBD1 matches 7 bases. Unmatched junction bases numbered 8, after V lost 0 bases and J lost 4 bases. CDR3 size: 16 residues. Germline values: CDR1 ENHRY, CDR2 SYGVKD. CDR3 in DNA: TGTGCCATCAGTGAGTCCAGCCCCGGGACAGTCTATGGCTACACCTTC. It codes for CAISESSPGTVYGYTF.

CDR3 amino acids: CASSGGTRSDEQFF. The CDR3 bases are TGTGCCAGCAGCGGGGGCACCCGTTCGGATGAGCAGTTCTTC. The V call is TRBV9, the J call TRBJ2-1; maybe TRBD1 (5 bases). CDR3 length: 14 amino acids. From germline, CDR1 is SGDLS and CDR2 YYNGEE. The germline V and J ends were trimmed by 3 bases and 8 bases, with 15 bases remaining between them.

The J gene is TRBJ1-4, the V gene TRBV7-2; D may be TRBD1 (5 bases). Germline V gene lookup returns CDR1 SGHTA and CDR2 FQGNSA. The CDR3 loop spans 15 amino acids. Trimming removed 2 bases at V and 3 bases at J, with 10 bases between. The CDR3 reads CASSLSSGSNEKLFF. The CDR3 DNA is TGTGCCAGCAGCTTATCATCAGGGTCTAATGAAAAACTGTTTTTT.

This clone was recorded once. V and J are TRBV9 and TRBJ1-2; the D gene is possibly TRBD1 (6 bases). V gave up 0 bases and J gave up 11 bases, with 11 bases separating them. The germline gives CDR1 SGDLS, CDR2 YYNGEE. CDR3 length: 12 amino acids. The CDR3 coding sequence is TGTGCCAGCAGCGTAGAGTCAGGGGTATACACCTTC. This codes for CASSVESGVYTF. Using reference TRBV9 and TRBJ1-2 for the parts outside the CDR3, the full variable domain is DSGVTQTPKHLITATGQRVTLRCSPRSGDLSVYWYQQSLDQGLQFLIQYYNGEERAKGNILERFSAQQFPDLHSELNLSSLELGDSALYFCASSVESGVYTFGSGTRLTVV.

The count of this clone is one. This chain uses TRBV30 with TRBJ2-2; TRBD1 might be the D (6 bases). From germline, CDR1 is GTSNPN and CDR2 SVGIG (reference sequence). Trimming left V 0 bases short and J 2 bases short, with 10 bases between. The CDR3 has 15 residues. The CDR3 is CAWSVGQSNTGELFF. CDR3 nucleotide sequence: TGTGCCTGGAGTGTAGGACAGAGCAACACCGGGGAGCTGTTTTTT.

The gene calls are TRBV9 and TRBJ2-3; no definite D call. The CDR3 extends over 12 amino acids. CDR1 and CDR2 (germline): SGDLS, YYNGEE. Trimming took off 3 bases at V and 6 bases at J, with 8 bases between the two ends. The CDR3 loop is CASSALEDTQYF. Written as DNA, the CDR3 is TGTGCCAGCAGCGCCCTAGAGGATACGCAGTATTTT.

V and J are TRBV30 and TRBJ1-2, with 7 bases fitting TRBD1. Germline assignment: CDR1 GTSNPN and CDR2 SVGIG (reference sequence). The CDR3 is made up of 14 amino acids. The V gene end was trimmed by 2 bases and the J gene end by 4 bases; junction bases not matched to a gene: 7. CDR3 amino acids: CAWSIGGAAYGYTF. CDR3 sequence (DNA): TGTGCCTGGAGTATAGGGGGCGCTGCCTATGGCTACACCTTC.

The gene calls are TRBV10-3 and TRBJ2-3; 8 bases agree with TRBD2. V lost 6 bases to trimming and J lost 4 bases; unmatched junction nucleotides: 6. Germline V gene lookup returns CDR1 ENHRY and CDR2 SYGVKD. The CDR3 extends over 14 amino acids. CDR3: CAIRLTSAADTQYF. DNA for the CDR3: TGTGCCATCAGACTGACTAGCGCCGCAGATACGCAGTATTTT.

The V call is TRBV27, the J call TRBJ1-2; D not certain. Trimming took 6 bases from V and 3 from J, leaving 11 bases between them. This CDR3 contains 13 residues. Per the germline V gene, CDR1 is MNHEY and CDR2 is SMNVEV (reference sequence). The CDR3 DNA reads TGTGCCAGCAGGGACTCGACGGACTATGGCTACACCTTC. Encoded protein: CASRDSTDYGYTF.

CDR3 sequence: CASSPGLAGETQYF. As DNA, the CDR3 is TGTGCCAGCAGCCCAGGACTAGCAGGAGAGACCCAGTACTTC. The chain combines TRBV11-2 with TRBJ2-5; 8 nucleotides match TRBD2. CDR1 is SGHAT and CDR2 is FQNNGV in the germline V gene. The J segment lost 4 bases and the V segment lost 5 bases, leaving 6 bases of the junction unmatched. This CDR3 region has 14 residues.

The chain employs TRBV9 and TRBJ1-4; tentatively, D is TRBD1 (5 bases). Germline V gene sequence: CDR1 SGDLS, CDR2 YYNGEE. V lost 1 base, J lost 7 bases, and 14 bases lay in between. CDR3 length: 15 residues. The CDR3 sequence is CASSVQGLEGEKLFF. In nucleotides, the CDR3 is TGTGCCAGCAGCGTACAGGGATTGGAGGGTGAAAAACTGTTTTTT.

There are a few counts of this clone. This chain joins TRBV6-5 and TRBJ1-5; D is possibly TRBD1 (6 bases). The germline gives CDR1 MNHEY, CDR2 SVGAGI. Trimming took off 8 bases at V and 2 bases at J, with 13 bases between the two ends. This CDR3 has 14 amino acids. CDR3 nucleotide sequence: TGTGCCAGCCAGTATGCAGGGGGCAATCAGCCCCAGCATTTT. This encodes CASQYAGGNQPQHF.

The CDR3 nucleotides are TGTGCCAGCAGCCAAGATGCTAGCGGGGGGATAGATACGCAGTATTTT. This translates into CASSQDASGGIDTQYF. The rearrangement uses TRBV4-2 and TRBJ2-3, with 11 bases matching TRBD2. The CDR3 totals 16 residues. J gave up 5 bases and V 0 bases, and 4 bases lay outside the gene matches. Germline CDR1 and CDR2: LGHNA and YNFKEQ.

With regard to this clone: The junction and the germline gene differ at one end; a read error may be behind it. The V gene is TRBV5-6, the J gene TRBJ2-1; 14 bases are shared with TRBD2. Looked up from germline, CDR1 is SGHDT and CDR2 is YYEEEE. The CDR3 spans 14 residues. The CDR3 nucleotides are TGTGCCAGCAGCTGGGGACTAGCGGGGGCCACATCGGTCTTC. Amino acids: CASSWGLAGATSVF.

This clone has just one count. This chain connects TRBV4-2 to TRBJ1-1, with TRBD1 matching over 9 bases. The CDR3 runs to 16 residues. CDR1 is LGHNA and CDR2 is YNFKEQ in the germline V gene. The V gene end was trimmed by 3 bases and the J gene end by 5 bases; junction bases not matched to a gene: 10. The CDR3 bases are TGTGCCAGCAGCCAGAACCCCGGACAGGGGAGTACTGAAGCTTTCTTT. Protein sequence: CASSQNPGQGSTEAFF.

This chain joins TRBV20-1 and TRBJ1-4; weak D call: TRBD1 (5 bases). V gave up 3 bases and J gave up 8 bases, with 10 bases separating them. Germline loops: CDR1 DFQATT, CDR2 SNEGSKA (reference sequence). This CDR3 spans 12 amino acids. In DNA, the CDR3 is TGCAGTGCTAGTGGCGGGGGGGAAAAACTGTTTTTT. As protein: CSASGGGEKLFF.

Here the CDR3 reads CASSLDRGLGYTF. The CDR3 region has the DNA TGCGCCAGCAGCTTGGACAGGGGGCTTGGCTACACCTTC. The chain is built from TRBV5-1 and TRBJ1-2; TRBD1 matches at 9 bases. The CDR3 length is 13 residues. Germline loops: CDR1 SGHRS, CDR2 YFSETQ. The V and J ends lost 0 bases and 7 bases, in that order; junction bases with no gene match: 1. Variable domain in full (rest from reference TRBV5-1 and TRBJ1-2): KAGVTQTPRYLIKTRGQQVTLSCSPISGHRSVSWYQQTPGQGLQFLFEYFSETQRNKGNFPGRFSGRQFSNSRSEMNVSTLELGDSALYLCASSLDRGLGYTFGSGTRLTVV.

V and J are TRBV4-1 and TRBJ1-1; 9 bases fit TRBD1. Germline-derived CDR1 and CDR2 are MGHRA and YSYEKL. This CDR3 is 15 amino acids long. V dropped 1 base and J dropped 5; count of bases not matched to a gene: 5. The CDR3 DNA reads TGCGCCAGCAGCCAAGTTGACAGGGGGGGGACTGAAGCTTTCTTT. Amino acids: CASSQVDRGGTEAFF.

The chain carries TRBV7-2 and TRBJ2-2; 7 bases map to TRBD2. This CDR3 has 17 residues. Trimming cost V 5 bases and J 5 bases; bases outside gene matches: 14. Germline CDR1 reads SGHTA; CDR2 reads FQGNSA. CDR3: CASSPRSGAGRTGELFF. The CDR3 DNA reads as TGTGCCAGCAGCCCCAGGAGCGGGGCAGGGCGGACCGGGGAGCTGTTTTTT.

The CDR3 nucleotides are TGTGCCAGCAGCTTAAGGCCGATAGCGGGGGGAAAAAACATTCAGTACTTC. It is translated as CASSLRPIAGGKNIQYF. The gene calls are TRBV7-3 and TRBJ2-4, with TRBD2 identical over 10 bases. J lost 4 bases, V lost 1 base, and 7 bases had no gene match. Germline CDR1 is SGHTA and CDR2 is FQGTGA. The CDR3 sequence is 17 residues long.

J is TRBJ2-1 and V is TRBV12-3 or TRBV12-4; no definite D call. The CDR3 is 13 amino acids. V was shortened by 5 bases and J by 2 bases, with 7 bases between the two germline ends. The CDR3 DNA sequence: TGTGCCAGCAGTCTGCCTACCTACAATGAGCAGTTCTTC. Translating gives CASSLPTYNEQFF.

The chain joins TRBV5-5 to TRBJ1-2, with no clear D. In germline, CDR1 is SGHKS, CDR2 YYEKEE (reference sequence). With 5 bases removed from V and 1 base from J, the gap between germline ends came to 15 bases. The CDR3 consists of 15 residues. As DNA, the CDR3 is TGTGCCAGCAGAGACCGTGGGCCGGATAACTATGGCTACACCTTC. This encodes CASRDRGPDNYGYTF. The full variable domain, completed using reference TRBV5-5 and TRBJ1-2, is DAGVTQSPTHLIKTRGQQVTLRCSPISGHKSVSWYQQVLGQGPQFIFQYYEKEERGRGNFPDRFSARQFPNYSSELNVNALLLGDSALYLCASRDRGPDNYGYTFGSGTRLTVV.

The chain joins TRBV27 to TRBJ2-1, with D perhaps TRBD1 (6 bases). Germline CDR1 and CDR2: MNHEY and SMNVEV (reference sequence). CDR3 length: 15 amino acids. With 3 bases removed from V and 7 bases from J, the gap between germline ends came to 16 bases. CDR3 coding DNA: TGTGCCAGCAGTTTCAGGGGCGGAGGATGGAATGAGCAGTTCTTC. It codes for CASSFRGGGWNEQFF.

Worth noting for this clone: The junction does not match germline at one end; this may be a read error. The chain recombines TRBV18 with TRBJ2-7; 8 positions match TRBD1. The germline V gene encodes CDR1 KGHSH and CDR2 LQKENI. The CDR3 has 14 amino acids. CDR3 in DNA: TGTGCCAGCTCACCGGGACAGGAGTCCTACGCGCAGTACTTC. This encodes CASSPGQESYAQYF.